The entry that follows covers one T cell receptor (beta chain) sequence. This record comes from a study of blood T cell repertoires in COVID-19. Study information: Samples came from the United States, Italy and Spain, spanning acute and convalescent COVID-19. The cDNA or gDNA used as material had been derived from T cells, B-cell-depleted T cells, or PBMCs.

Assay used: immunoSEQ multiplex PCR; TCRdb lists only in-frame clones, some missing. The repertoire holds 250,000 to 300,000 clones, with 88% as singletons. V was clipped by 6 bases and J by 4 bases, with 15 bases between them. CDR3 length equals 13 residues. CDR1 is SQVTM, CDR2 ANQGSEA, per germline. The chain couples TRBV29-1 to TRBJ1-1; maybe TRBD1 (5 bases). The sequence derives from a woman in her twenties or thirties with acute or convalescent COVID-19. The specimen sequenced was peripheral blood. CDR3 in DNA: TGCAGCGTCGAACCGGCGGGGCGCACTGAAGCTTTCTTT. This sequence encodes CSVEPAGRTEAFF.